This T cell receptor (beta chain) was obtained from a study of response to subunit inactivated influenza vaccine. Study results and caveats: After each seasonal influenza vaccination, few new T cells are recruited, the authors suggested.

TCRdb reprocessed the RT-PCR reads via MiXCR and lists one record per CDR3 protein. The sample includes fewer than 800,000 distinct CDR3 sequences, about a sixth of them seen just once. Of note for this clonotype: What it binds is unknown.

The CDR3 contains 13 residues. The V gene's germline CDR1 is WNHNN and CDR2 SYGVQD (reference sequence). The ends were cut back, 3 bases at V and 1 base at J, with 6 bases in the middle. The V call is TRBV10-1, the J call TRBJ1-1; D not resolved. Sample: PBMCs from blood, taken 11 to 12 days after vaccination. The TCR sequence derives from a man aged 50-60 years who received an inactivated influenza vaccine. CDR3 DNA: TGCGCCAGCAGTGATTTCCCGAACACTGAAGCTTTCTTT. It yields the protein CASSDFPNTEAFF.